A selection of T cell receptor beta chains follows, all from one sample in a study of OX40 agonist ivuxolimab in advanced cancers. The method was immunoSEQ multiplex PCR; TCRdb's version includes in-frame clones alone and lacks a portion of them. The sample includes 40,000 to 60,000 clones, around 87% of them seen just once. Sequences were derived from CD4+ or CD8+ T cells sorted from blood, sampled in a trial of the OX40 agonist ivuxolimab. The receptors stem from an adult with an advanced solid tumor such as melanoma, head and neck, liver or kidney cancer. Both conserved end residues are part of each CDR3. A D gene is named only where the DNA matches it firmly. Rows give clone size only sometimes, using once, few, many, or a class for an expanded clone.

v_call: TRBV6-5
d_call: -
j_call: TRBJ2-5
clone_size: -
cdr3_aa: CASSPRIGETQYF
cdr3_nt: TGTGCCAGCAGTCCCCGGATCGGTGAGACCCAGTACTTC

v_call: TRBV10-3
d_call: -
j_call: TRBJ2-6
clone_size: -
cdr3_aa: CASVRDLSGANVLTF
cdr3_nt: TGTGCCAGCGTCAGGGACCTCTCTGGGGCCAACGTCCTGACTTTC

v_call: TRBV11-3
d_call: -
j_call: TRBJ1-1
clone_size: -
cdr3_aa: CASARNSNTEAFF
cdr3_nt: TGTGCCAGCGCCCGGAACTCGAACACTGAAGCTTTCTTT

v_call: TRBV2
d_call: -
j_call: TRBJ1-5
clone_size: -
cdr3_aa: CASSEAGDSNQPQHF
cdr3_nt: TGTGCCAGCAGTGAAGCAGGGGACAGCAATCAGCCCCAGCATTTT

v_call: TRBV18
d_call: TRBD2
j_call: TRBJ2-5
clone_size: -
cdr3_aa: CASSPLPGLAGGKETQYF
cdr3_nt: TGTGCCAGCTCACCACTTCCGGGACTAGCGGGAGGGAAAGAGACCCAGTACTTC

v_call: TRBV6-1
d_call: -
j_call: TRBJ2-1
clone_size: -
cdr3_aa: CASRQYNEQFF
cdr3_nt: TGTGCCAGCAGACAATACAATGAGCAGTTCTTC

v_call: TRBV5-1
d_call: -
j_call: TRBJ2-7
clone_size: -
cdr3_aa: CASSTAMGEYYEQYF
cdr3_nt: TGCGCCAGCAGCACGGCCATGGGGGAATACTACGAGCAGTACTTC

v_call: TRBV6-1
d_call: -
j_call: TRBJ1-3
clone_size: -
cdr3_aa: CASSPGHPSGNTIYF
cdr3_nt: TGTGCCAGCAGTCCGGGACACCCCTCTGGAAACACCATATATTTT

v_call: TRBV5-4
d_call: TRBD1
j_call: TRBJ2-1
clone_size: few
cdr3_aa: CASSTDRRNEQFF
cdr3_nt: TGTGCCAGCAGCACGGACAGGCGGAATGAGCAGTTCTTC

v_call: TRBV7-9
d_call: -
j_call: TRBJ2-2
clone_size: -
cdr3_aa: CASSLVDYHGGELFF
cdr3_nt: TGTGCCAGCAGCTTAGTGGACTACCACGGCGGGGAGCTGTTTTTT

v_call: TRBV30
d_call: -
j_call: TRBJ2-3
clone_size: -
cdr3_aa: CAWRTRGTDTQYF
cdr3_nt: TGTGCCTGGAGAACAAGGGGTACAGATACGCAGTATTTT

v_call: TRBV11-1
d_call: -
j_call: TRBJ2-6
clone_size: -
cdr3_aa: CASSLVARSGANVLTF
cdr3_nt: TGTGCCAGCAGCTTAGTGGCGCGCTCTGGGGCCAACGTCCTGACTTTC

v_call: TRBV5-4
d_call: TRBD1
j_call: TRBJ1-4
clone_size: -
cdr3_aa: CASSRQGVPEKLFF
cdr3_nt: TGTGCCAGCAGCCGACAGGGGGTCCCTGAAAAACTGTTTTTT

v_call: TRBV27
d_call: -
j_call: TRBJ2-7
clone_size: -
cdr3_aa: CASGRGRAYEQYF
cdr3_nt: TGTGCCAGCGGTCGTGGCCGAGCCTACGAGCAGTACTTC

v_call: TRBV28
d_call: TRBD1
j_call: TRBJ2-7
clone_size: once
cdr3_aa: CASSFRGGPDEQYF
cdr3_nt: TGTGCCAGCAGTTTTAGAGGGGGCCCGGACGAGCAGTACTTC

v_call: TRBV30
d_call: -
j_call: TRBJ2-2
clone_size: few
cdr3_aa: CAWKYTGELFF
cdr3_nt: TGTGCCTGGAAATACACCGGGGAGCTGTTTTTT

v_call: TRBV27
d_call: -
j_call: TRBJ1-1
clone_size: -
cdr3_aa: CASSLSQGLAEAFF
cdr3_nt: TGTGCCAGCAGTTTATCGCAGGGGTTGGCTGAAGCTTTCTTT

v_call: TRBV7-2
d_call: -
j_call: TRBJ2-7
clone_size: once
cdr3_aa: CASSLSAGYNEQYF
cdr3_nt: TGTGCCAGCAGCTTATCGGCAGGGTATAACGAGCAGTACTTC

v_call: TRBV7-3
d_call: -
j_call: TRBJ2-2
clone_size: few
cdr3_aa: CASSQQVTGELFF
cdr3_nt: TGTGCCAGCAGTCAACAGGTCACCGGGGAGCTGTTTTTT

v_call: TRBV18
d_call: -
j_call: TRBJ2-7
clone_size: few
cdr3_aa: CASSPTQGDEQYF
cdr3_nt: TGTGCCAGCTCACCGACCCAGGGAGACGAGCAGTACTTC

v_call: TRBV19
d_call: TRBD1
j_call: TRBJ1-2
clone_size: -
cdr3_aa: CASSIGTGLNYGYTF
cdr3_nt: TGTGCCAGTAGTATAGGGACAGGCTTGAACTATGGCTACACCTTC

v_call: TRBV11-2
d_call: -
j_call: TRBJ1-4
clone_size: -
cdr3_aa: CASSRGTGEKLFF
cdr3_nt: TGTGCCAGCAGCCGCGGGACTGGTGAAAAACTGTTTTTT

v_call: TRBV6-1
d_call: -
j_call: TRBJ1-5
clone_size: -
cdr3_aa: CASSVQGSQPQHF
cdr3_nt: TGTGCCAGCAGTGTGCAGGGGAGTCAGCCCCAGCATTTT

v_call: TRBV11-2
d_call: TRBD1
j_call: TRBJ2-2
clone_size: few
cdr3_aa: CASSTPYRGNTGELFF
cdr3_nt: TGTGCCAGCAGCACCCCGTACAGGGGGAACACCGGGGAGCTGTTTTTT

v_call: TRBV7-3
d_call: -
j_call: TRBJ2-5
clone_size: -
cdr3_aa: CASNLFTQETQYF
cdr3_nt: TGTGCCAGCAACCTATTTACCCAAGAGACCCAGTACTTC

v_call: TRBV27
d_call: -
j_call: TRBJ1-4
clone_size: -
cdr3_aa: CASSSQYGATNEKLFF
cdr3_nt: TGTGCCAGCAGTTCCCAGTACGGTGCAACTAATGAAAAACTGTTTTTT

v_call: TRBV19
d_call: TRBD1
j_call: TRBJ2-5
clone_size: -
cdr3_aa: CASSKDRGFQETQYF
cdr3_nt: TGTGCCAGTAGTAAGGACAGGGGCTTCCAAGAGACCCAGTACTTC

v_call: TRBV9
d_call: -
j_call: TRBJ2-7
clone_size: -
cdr3_aa: CASSVGGRGSYEQYF
cdr3_nt: TGTGCCAGCAGCGTAGGCGGCAGGGGTTCCTACGAGCAGTACTTC

v_call: TRBV7-9
d_call: TRBD1
j_call: TRBJ1-5
clone_size: -
cdr3_aa: CASSRWRQGGNQPQHF
cdr3_nt: TGTGCCAGCAGCCGATGGAGACAGGGAGGAAATCAGCCCCAGCATTTT

v_call: TRBV4-2
d_call: TRBD1
j_call: TRBJ2-7
clone_size: -
cdr3_aa: CASSQETGQGFSEQYF
cdr3_nt: TGTGCCAGCAGCCAAGAGACGGGACAGGGGTTTTCCGAGCAGTACTTC

v_call: TRBV5-5
d_call: TRBD1
j_call: TRBJ1-1
clone_size: -
cdr3_aa: CASSSGQGNTEAFF
cdr3_nt: TGTGCCAGCAGCTCGGGACAGGGGAACACTGAAGCTTTCTTT

v_call: TRBV4-1
d_call: TRBD1
j_call: TRBJ2-7
clone_size: -
cdr3_aa: CASRIDTADRGYEQYF
cdr3_nt: TGCGCCAGCAGAATAGATACAGCGGACAGGGGCTACGAGCAGTACTTC

v_call: TRBV27
d_call: TRBD2
j_call: TRBJ2-3
clone_size: -
cdr3_aa: CASRRLARTDTQYF
cdr3_nt: TGTGCCAGCAGAAGACTAGCCCGCACAGATACGCAGTATTTT

v_call: TRBV27
d_call: -
j_call: TRBJ1-2
clone_size: -
cdr3_aa: CASSDQEQGHGYTF
cdr3_nt: TGTGCCAGCAGCGACCAAGAACAGGGCCATGGCTACACCTTC

v_call: TRBV28
d_call: -
j_call: TRBJ2-5
clone_size: -
cdr3_aa: CASSLAGPQETQYF
cdr3_nt: TGTGCCAGCAGTTTAGCGGGACCCCAAGAGACCCAGTACTTC

v_call: TRBV6-1
d_call: -
j_call: TRBJ1-5
clone_size: once
cdr3_aa: CASTRGSNQPQHF
cdr3_nt: TGTGCCAGCACGAGGGGGTCGAATCAGCCCCAGCATTTT

v_call: TRBV9
d_call: -
j_call: TRBJ2-7
clone_size: -
cdr3_aa: CASSAAVSSYEQYF
cdr3_nt: TGTGCCAGCAGCGCGGCGGTGAGCTCCTACGAGCAGTACTTC

v_call: TRBV30
d_call: -
j_call: TRBJ1-6
clone_size: -
cdr3_aa: CAWSVLTPNNNSPLHF
cdr3_nt: TGTGCCTGGAGTGTACTGACACCAAATAACAATTCACCCCTCCACTTT

v_call: TRBV25-1
d_call: TRBD2
j_call: TRBJ2-1
clone_size: -
cdr3_aa: CASSALAGANNEQFF
cdr3_nt: TGTGCCAGCAGTGCACTAGCGGGAGCAAACAATGAGCAGTTCTTC

v_call: TRBV6-1
d_call: -
j_call: TRBJ2-3
clone_size: -
cdr3_aa: CAIQPTGTDTQYF
cdr3_nt: TGTGCCATCCAGCCAACTGGCACAGATACGCAGTATTTT

v_call: TRBV9
d_call: -
j_call: TRBJ2-2
clone_size: -
cdr3_aa: CASSVGVGRASTGELFF
cdr3_nt: TGTGCCAGCAGCGTAGGTGTGGGCAGGGCGAGCACCGGGGAGCTGTTTTTT

v_call: TRBV30
d_call: -
j_call: TRBJ2-5
clone_size: -
cdr3_aa: CAWSGRLGETQYF
cdr3_nt: TGTGCCTGGAGTGGAAGGCTAGGCGAGACCCAGTACTTC

v_call: TRBV30
d_call: -
j_call: TRBJ2-1
clone_size: -
cdr3_aa: CAWLLIAGPYNEQFF
cdr3_nt: TGTGCCTGGCTGTTAATTGCCGGGCCCTACAATGAGCAGTTCTTC

v_call: TRBV2
d_call: -
j_call: TRBJ1-2
clone_size: -
cdr3_aa: CASSEGGGYGYTF
cdr3_nt: TGTGCCAGCAGTGAAGGTGGGGGCTATGGCTACACCTTC

v_call: TRBV5-4
d_call: -
j_call: TRBJ2-5
clone_size: -
cdr3_aa: CASSNTGWRETQYF
cdr3_nt: TGTGCCAGCAGCAACACAGGGTGGAGAGAGACCCAGTACTTC

v_call: TRBV18
d_call: TRBD2
j_call: TRBJ2-7
clone_size: once
cdr3_aa: CASRREAGATLSDEQYF
cdr3_nt: TGTGCCAGCCGCAGAGAAGCGGGAGCCACCTTATCGGACGAGCAGTACTTC

v_call: TRBV4-3
d_call: -
j_call: TRBJ2-3
clone_size: once
cdr3_aa: CASSFRGRGPATDTQYF
cdr3_nt: TGCGCCAGCAGCTTCAGAGGGCGGGGGCCGGCCACAGATACGCAGTATTTT

v_call: TRBV6-5
d_call: TRBD1
j_call: TRBJ1-1
clone_size: -
cdr3_aa: CASSSHLPGGATEAFF
cdr3_nt: TGTGCCAGCAGTTCGCACCTTCCAGGGGGCGCCACTGAAGCTTTCTTT

v_call: TRBV4-2
d_call: -
j_call: TRBJ1-4
clone_size: -
cdr3_aa: CASSPGRRPEKLFF
cdr3_nt: TGTGCCAGCAGCCCCGGCAGGCGACCAGAAAAACTGTTTTTT

v_call: TRBV6-7
d_call: TRBD1
j_call: TRBJ1-4
clone_size: -
cdr3_aa: CASSFRGLGNEKLFF
cdr3_nt: TGTGCCAGCAGTTTCAGGGGGCTTGGTAATGAAAAACTGTTTTTT

v_call: TRBV6-1
d_call: -
j_call: TRBJ1-5
clone_size: -
cdr3_aa: CASRKDSSNQPQHF
cdr3_nt: TGTGCCAGCAGGAAAGACAGTAGCAATCAGCCCCAGCATTTT

v_call: TRBV19
d_call: -
j_call: TRBJ1-4
clone_size: once
cdr3_aa: CASSTNRNRNEKLFF
cdr3_nt: TGTGCCAGTAGCACCAACAGGAACCGAAATGAAAAACTGTTTTTT

v_call: TRBV6-1
d_call: TRBD2
j_call: TRBJ2-5
clone_size: -
cdr3_aa: CASTRSLAAQETQYF
cdr3_nt: TGTGCCAGCACCCGATCACTAGCGGCCCAAGAGACCCAGTACTTC

v_call: TRBV7-2
d_call: -
j_call: TRBJ2-7
clone_size: -
cdr3_aa: CASSLVGGYEQYF
cdr3_nt: TGTGCCAGCAGCTTAGTCGGCGGGTACGAGCAGTACTTC

v_call: TRBV2
d_call: -
j_call: TRBJ2-2
clone_size: -
cdr3_aa: CASSERRVNTGELFF
cdr3_nt: TGTGCCAGCAGTGAGAGACGGGTTAACACCGGGGAGCTGTTTTTT

v_call: TRBV11-2
d_call: -
j_call: TRBJ1-1
clone_size: -
cdr3_aa: CASSLGGGIPEAFF
cdr3_nt: TGTGCCAGCAGCTTAGGGGGGGGGATCCCTGAAGCTTTCTTT

v_call: TRBV6-1
d_call: -
j_call: TRBJ2-7
clone_size: few
cdr3_aa: CASSDENIPLYEQYF
cdr3_nt: TGTGCCAGCAGTGATGAGAACATACCACTCTACGAGCAGTACTTC

v_call: TRBV7-8
d_call: -
j_call: TRBJ1-1
clone_size: -
cdr3_aa: CASSLGRLNTEAFF
cdr3_nt: TGTGCCAGCAGCTTAGGGCGATTGAACACTGAAGCTTTCTTT

v_call: TRBV2
d_call: -
j_call: TRBJ1-2
clone_size: -
cdr3_aa: CASSIDKNYGYTF
cdr3_nt: TGTGCCAGCAGTATCGACAAGAACTATGGCTACACCTTC

v_call: TRBV11-1
d_call: -
j_call: TRBJ1-2
clone_size: few
cdr3_aa: CASSFSGDIDYTF
cdr3_nt: TGTGCCAGCAGCTTTTCGGGGGATATTGACTACACCTTC